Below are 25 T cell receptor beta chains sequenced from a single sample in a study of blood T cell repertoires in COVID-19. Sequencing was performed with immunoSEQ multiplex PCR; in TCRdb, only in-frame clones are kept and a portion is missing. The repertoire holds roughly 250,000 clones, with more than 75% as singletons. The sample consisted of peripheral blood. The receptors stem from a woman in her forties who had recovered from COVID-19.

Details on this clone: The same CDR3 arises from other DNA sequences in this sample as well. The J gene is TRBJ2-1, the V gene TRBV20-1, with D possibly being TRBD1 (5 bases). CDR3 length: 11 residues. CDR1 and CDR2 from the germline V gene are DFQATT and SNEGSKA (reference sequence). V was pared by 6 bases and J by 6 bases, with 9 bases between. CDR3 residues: CSAGGANEQFF. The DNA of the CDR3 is TGCAGTGCGGGTGGGGCCAATGAGCAGTTCTTC.

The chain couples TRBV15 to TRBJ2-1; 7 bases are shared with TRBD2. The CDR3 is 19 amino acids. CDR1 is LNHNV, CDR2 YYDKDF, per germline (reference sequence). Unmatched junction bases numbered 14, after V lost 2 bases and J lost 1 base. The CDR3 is CATSRWGLGGSGSYNEQFF. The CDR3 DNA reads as TGTGCCACCAGCAGATGGGGTTTAGGCGGGAGTGGGTCCTACAATGAGCAGTTCTTC.

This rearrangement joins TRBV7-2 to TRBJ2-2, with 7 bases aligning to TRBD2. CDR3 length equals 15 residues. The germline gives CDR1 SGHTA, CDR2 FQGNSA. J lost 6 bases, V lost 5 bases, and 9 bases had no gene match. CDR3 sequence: CASSPWGEGSGELFF. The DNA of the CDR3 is TGTGCCAGCAGCCCGTGGGGGGAGGGGTCCGGGGAGCTGTTTTTT.

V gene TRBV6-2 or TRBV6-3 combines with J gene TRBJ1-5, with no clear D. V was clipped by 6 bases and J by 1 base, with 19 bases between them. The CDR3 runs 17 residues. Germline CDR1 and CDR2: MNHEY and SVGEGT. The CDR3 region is CASSPGEHMGSNQPQHF. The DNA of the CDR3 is TGTGCCAGCAGCCCTGGGGAGCATATGGGGAGCAATCAGCCCCAGCATTTT.

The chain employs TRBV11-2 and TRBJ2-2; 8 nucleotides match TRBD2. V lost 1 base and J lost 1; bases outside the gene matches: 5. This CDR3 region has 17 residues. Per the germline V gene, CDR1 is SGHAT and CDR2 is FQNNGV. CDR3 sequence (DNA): TGTGCCAGCAGCTTAGGGCGAGCGGGGGTGAACACCGGGGAGCTGTTTTTT. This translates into CASSLGRAGVNTGELFF.

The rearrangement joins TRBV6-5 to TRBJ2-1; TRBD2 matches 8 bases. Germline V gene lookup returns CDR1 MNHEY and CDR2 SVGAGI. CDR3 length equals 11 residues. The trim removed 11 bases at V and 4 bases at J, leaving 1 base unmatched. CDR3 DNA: TGTGCCGCGGGGGGTTACAATGAGCAGTTCTTC. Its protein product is CAAGGYNEQFF.

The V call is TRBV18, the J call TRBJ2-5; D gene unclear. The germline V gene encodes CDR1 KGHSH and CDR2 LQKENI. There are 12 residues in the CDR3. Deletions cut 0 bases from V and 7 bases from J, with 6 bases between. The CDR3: CASSPPSRTQYF. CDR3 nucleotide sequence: TGTGCCAGCTCACCACCGTCGCGGACCCAGTACTTC.

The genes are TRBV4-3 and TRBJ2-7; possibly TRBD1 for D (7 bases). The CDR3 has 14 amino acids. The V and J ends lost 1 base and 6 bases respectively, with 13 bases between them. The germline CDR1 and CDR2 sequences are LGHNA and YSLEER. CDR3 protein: CASSQGGTVGEQYF. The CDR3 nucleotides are TGCGCCAGCAGCCAAGGCGGGACAGTCGGCGAGCAGTACTTC.

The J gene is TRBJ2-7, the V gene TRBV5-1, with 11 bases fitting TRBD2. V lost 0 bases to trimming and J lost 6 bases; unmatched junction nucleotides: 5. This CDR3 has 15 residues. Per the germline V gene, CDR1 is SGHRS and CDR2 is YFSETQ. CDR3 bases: TGCGCCAGCAGCTTGGCACTAGCGGGAGTCCCCGAGCAGTACTTC. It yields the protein CASSLALAGVPEQYF.

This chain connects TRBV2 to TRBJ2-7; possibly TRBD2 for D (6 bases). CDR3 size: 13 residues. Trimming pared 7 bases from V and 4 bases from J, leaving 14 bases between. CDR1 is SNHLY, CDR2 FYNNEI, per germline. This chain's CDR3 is CASTLAPAYEQYF. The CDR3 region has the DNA TGTGCCAGCACCCTAGCGCCCGCTTACGAGCAGTACTTC.

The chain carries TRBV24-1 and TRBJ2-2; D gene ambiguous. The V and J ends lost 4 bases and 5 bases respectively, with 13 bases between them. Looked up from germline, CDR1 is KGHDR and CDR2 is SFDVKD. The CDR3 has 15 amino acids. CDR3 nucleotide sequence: TGTGCCACCAGTGACCGCACCGACGGGACCGGGGAGCTGTTTTTT. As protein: CATSDRTDGTGELFF.

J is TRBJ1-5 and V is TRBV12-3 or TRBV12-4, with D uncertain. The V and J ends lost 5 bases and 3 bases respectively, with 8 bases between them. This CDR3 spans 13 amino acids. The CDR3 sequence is CASSTRYNQPQHF. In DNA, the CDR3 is TGTGCCAGCAGTACGCGGTACAATCAGCCCCAGCATTTT.

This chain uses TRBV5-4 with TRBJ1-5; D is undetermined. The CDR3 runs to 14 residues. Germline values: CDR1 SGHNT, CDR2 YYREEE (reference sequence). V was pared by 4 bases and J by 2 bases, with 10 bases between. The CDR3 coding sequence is TGTGCCAGCAGCCCCGCCGGGGGCAATCAGCCCCAGCATTTT. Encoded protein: CASSPAGGNQPQHF.

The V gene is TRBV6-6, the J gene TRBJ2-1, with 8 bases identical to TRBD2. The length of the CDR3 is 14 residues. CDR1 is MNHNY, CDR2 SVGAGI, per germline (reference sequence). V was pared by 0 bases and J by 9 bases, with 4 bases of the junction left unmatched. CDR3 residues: CASSYSPGLAEQFF. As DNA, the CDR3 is TGTGCCAGCAGTTACTCCCCCGGACTAGCTGAGCAGTTCTTC.

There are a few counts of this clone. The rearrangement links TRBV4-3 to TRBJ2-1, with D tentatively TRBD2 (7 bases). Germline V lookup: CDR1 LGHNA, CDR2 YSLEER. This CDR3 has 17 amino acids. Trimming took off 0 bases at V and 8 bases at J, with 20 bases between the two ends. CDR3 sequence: CASSQDVGGRAGDEQFF. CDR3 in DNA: TGCGCCAGCAGCCAAGACGTAGGGGGGAGGGCCGGGGATGAGCAGTTCTTC.

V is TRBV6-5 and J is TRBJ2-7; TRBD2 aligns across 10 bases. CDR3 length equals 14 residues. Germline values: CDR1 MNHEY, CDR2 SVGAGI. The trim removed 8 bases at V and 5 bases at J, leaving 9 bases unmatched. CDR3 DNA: TGTGCCAGCGCGAGGGGACTAGCGCCTAACGAGCAGTACTTC. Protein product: CASARGLAPNEQYF.

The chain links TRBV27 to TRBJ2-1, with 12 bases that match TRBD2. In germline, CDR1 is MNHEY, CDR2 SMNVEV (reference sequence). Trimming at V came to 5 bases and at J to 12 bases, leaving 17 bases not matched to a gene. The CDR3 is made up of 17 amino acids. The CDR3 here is CASSTRALAGGPLGQFF. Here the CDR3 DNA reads TGTGCCAGCAGTACACGGGCCCTAGCGGGAGGGCCCCTGGGGCAGTTCTTC.

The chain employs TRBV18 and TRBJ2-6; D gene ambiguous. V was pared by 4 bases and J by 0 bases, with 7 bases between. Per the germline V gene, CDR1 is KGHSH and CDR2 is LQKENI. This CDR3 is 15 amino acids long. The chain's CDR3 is CASSLEASGANVLTF. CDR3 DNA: TGTGCCAGCTCACTTGAGGCCTCTGGGGCCAACGTCCTGACTTTC.

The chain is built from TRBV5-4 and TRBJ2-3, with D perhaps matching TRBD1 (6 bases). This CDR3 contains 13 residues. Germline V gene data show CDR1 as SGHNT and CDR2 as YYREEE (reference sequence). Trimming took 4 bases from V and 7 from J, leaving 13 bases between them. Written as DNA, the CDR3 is TGTGCCAGCAGCCCCGACAGGAGTAATACGCAGTATTTT. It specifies CASSPDRSNTQYF. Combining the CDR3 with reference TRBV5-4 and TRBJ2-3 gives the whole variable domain ETGVTQSPTHLIKTRGQQVTLRCSSQSGHNTVSWYQQALGQGPQFIFQYYREEENGRGNFPPRFSGLQFPNYSSELNVNALELDDSALYLCASSPDRSNTQYFGPGTRLTVL.

The CDR3, as DNA: TGTGCCAGTAGGGCGGGGTCCTCTGGGGCCAACGTCCTGACTTTC. Its translation: CASRAGSSGANVLTF. The rearrangement joins TRBV19 to TRBJ2-6, with a possible D match to TRBD2 (6 bases). The length of the CDR3 is 15 residues. Trimming removed 6 bases from V and 0 bases from J, with 9 bases in between. Germline V gives CDR1 LNHDA, CDR2 SQIVND (reference sequence).

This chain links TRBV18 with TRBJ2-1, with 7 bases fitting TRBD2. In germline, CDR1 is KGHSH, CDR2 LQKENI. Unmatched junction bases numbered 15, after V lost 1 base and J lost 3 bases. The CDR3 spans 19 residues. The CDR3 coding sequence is TGTGCCAGCTCACCACTGGGGGTGGGAGCTAGCGGACACTACAATGAGCAGTTCTTC. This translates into CASSPLGVGASGHYNEQFF.

The CDR3 bases are TGTGCCTGGGGGGACAGGAACTATGGCTACACCTTC. Its protein is CAWGDRNYGYTF. The chain links TRBV30 to TRBJ1-2; 8 bases line up with TRBD1. The J segment lost 2 bases and the V segment lost 5 bases, leaving 1 base of the junction unmatched. The CDR3 contains 12 residues. Germline CDR1 and CDR2: GTSNPN and SVGIG (reference sequence).

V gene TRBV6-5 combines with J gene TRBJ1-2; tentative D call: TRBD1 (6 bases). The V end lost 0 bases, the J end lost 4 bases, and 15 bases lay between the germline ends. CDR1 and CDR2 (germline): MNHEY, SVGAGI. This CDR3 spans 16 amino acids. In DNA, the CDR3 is TGTGCCAGCAGTTACTCGAACTTTGGGGGCGGCTATGGCTACACCTTC. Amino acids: CASSYSNFGGGYGYTF.

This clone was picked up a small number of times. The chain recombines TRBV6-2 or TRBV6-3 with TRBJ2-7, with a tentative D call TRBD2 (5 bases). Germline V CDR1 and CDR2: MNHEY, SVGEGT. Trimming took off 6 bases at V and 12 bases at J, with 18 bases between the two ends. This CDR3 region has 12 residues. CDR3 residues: CASSRSDFSPYF. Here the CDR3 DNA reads TGTGCCAGCAGCCGCTCGGACTTCTCGCCGTACTTC.

The CDR3 reads CSVVDRAAEAFF. CDR3 in DNA: TGCAGCGTTGTGGACAGGGCGGCTGAAGCTTTCTTT. The chain combines TRBV29-1 with TRBJ1-1, with 8 bases lining up with TRBD1. V shed 4 bases and J 6 bases; nucleotides not matched to a gene: 4. In germline, CDR1 is SQVTM, CDR2 ANQGSEA. The CDR3 is 12 amino acids.